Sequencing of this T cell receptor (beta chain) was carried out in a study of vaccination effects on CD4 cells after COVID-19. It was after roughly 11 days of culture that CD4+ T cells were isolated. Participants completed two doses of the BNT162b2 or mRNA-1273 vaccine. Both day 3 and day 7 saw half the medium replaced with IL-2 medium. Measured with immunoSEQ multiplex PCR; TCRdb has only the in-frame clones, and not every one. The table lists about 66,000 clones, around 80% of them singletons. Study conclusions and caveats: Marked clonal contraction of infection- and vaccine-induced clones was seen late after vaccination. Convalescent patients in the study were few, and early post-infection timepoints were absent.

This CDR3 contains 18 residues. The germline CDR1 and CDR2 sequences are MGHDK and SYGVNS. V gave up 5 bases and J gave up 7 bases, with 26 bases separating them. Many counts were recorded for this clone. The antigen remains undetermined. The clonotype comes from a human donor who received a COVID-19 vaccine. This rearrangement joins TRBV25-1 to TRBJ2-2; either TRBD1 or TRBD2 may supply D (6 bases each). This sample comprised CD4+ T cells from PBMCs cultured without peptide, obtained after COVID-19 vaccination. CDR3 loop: CASSPFLNRDGGNGELFF. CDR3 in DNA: TGTGCCAGCAGTCCCTTTTTAAACAGGGACGGGGGTAACGGGGAGCTGTTTTTT.